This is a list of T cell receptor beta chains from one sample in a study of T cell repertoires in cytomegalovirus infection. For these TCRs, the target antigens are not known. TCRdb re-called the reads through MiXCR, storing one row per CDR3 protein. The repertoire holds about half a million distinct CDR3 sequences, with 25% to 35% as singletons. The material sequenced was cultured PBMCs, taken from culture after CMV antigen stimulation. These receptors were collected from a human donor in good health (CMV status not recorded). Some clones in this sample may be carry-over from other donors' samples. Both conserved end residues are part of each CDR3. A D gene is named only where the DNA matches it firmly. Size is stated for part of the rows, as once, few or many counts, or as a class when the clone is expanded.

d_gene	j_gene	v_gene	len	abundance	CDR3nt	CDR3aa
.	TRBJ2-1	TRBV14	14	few	TGTGCCAGCAGCCAAGATTACATCTACAATGAGCAGTTCTTC	CASSQDYIYNEQFF
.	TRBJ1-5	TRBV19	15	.	TGTGCCAATAGGGGAGGGGTCATAAGCAATCAGCCCCAGCATTTT	CANRGGVISNQPQHF
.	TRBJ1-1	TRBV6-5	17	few	TGTGCCAGCAGTCAACGGGTCGGTACAGGGAGGATGGCTGAAGCTTTCTTT	CASSQRVGTGRMAEAFF
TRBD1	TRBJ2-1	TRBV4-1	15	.	TGCGCCAGCAGCCCCCTCAGGGGGAGCTACAATGAGCAGTTCTTC	CASSPLRGSYNEQFF
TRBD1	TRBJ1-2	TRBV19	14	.	TGTGCCAGTAGCCCCCTGGACAGGGGAAATGGCTACACCTTC	CASSPLDRGNGYTF
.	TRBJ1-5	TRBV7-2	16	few	TGTGCCAGCAGCTTAGCGAGGGGGGCAGGCAATCAGCCCCAGCATTTT	CASSLARGAGNQPQHF
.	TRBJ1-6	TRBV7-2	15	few	TGTGCCAGCAGCTTAGCGAGCTCCTATAATTCACCCCTCCACTTT	CASSLASSYNSPLHF
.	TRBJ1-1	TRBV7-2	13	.	TGTGCTGTGCGGGGTTTCGGTATGACTGAAGCTTTCTTT	CAVRGFGMTEAFF
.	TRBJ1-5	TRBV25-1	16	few	TGTGCCAGCAGTGAATCGGCAGACTTGATGAATCAGCCCCAGCATTTT	CASSESADLMNQPQHF
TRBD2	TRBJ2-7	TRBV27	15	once	TGTGCCAGCAGTGATGGGACTAGCGGCTACTACGAGCAGTACTTC	CASSDGTSGYYEQYF
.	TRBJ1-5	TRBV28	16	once	TGTGCCAGCAGTTTATCCGGGGCAGACGGCAATCAGCCCCAGCATTTT	CASSLSGADGNQPQHF
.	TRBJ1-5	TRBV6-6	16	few	TGTGCCAGCAGTTACAGAGGGAAGACCGTCAATCAGCCCCAGCATTTT	CASSYRGKTVNQPQHF
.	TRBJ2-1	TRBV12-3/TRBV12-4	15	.	TGTGCCAGCAGCCAACTAGTTTCGGTCACCAATGAGCAGTTCTTC	CASSQLVSVTNEQFF
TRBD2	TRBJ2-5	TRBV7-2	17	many	TGTGCCAGCAGCCACAGCGAGGGTAGCGGGAGATTCGCGACCCAGTACTTC	CASSHSEGSGRFATQYF
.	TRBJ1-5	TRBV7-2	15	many	TGTGCCAGCAGCATCGGACTGACCCCTTGGGAGCCCCAGCATTTT	CASSIGLTPWEPQHF
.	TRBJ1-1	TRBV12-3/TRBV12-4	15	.	TGTGCCAGCAGTTTAAAGTTAGGCCTTACCACTGAAGCTTTCTTT	CASSLKLGLTTEAFF
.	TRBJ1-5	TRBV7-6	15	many	TGTGCCAGCAGCGTGCGGGCGGAGCTGAATCAGCCCCAGCATTTT	CASSVRAELNQPQHF
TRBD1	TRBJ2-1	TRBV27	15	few	TGTGCCAGCAGTGAATCGGACAGGGTCAGCAATGAGCAGTTCTTC	CASSESDRVSNEQFF
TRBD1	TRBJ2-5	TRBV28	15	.	TGTGCCAGCAGTTCCCCCGGACAGGGTCTCGAGACCCAGTACTTC	CASSSPGQGLETQYF
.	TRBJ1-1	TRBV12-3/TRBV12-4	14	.	TGTGCCAGCAGTTTAGAGGGGTTCAACACTGAAGCTTTCTTT	CASSLEGFNTEAFF
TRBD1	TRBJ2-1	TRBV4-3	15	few	TGCGCCAGCAGCCAAGACGGGACAGTCTACAATGAGCAGTTCTTC	CASSQDGTVYNEQFF
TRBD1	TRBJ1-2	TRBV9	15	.	TGTGCCAGCAGCGAGACAGGGGGAGAAGTGGGTGGCTACACCTTC	CASSETGGEVGGYTF
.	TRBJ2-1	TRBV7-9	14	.	TGTGCCAGCAGCTTAGCGGCAAAGAACAATGAGCAGTTCTTC	CASSLAAKNNEQFF
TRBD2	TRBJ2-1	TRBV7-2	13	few	TGTGCCAGCAGCCCGGGACTAGGTCATGAGCAGTTCTTC	CASSPGLGHEQFF
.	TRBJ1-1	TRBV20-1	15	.	TGCAGTGCTATTAGCGGCGGCAGGGGGAACACTGAAGCTTTCTTT	CSAISGGRGNTEAFF
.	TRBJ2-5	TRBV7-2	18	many	TGTGCCAGCAGCCGCCGAGAGGCAGGGGCAGTTTTCCAAGAGACCCAGTACTTC	CASSRREAGAVFQETQYF
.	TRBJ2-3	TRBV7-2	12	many	TGTGCCAGCAGCTTCGACACAGATACGCAGTATTTT	CASSFDTDTQYF
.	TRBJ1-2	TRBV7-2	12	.	TGTGCCAGCAGGAACAGAGACTATGGCTACACCTTC	CASRNRDYGYTF
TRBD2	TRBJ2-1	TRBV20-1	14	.	TGCAGTGCCGAGACTAGCGGGCCTTACAATGAGCAGTTCTTC	CSAETSGPYNEQFF
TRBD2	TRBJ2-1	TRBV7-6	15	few	TGTGCCAGCAGCTTGAGTAGCGGGAGAGTAAATGAGCAGTTCTTC	CASSLSSGRVNEQFF
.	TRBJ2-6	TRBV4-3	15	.	TGCGCCAGCAGCCAAGGTCCCCCTGGGGCCAACGTCCTGACTTTC	CASSQGPPGANVLTF
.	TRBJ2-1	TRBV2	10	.	TGTGCCAGCAAAAGAGATGAGCAGTTCTTC	CASKRDEQFF
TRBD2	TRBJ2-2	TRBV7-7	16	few	TGTGCTAGCAGCCCCGGACTAGCGAGGAACACCGGGGAGCTGTTTTTT	CASSPGLARNTGELFF
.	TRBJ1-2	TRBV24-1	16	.	TGTGCCACCAGTGATAGCCCGGGAGGAGCCGTAGTTGGCTACACCTTC	CATSDSPGGAVVGYTF
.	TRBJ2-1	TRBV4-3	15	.	TGCGCCAGCAGCCAAGCGGGCCTCCTACTCAATGAGCAGTTCTTC	CASSQAGLLLNEQFF
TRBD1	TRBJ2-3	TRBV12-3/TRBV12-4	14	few	TGTGCCAGCAGCCCTACGACAGGGGGGGATACGCAGTATTTT	CASSPTTGGDTQYF
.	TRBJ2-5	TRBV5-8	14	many	TGTGCCAGCAGCTTGGGGGGGAACCGGGAGACCCAGTACTTC	CASSLGGNRETQYF